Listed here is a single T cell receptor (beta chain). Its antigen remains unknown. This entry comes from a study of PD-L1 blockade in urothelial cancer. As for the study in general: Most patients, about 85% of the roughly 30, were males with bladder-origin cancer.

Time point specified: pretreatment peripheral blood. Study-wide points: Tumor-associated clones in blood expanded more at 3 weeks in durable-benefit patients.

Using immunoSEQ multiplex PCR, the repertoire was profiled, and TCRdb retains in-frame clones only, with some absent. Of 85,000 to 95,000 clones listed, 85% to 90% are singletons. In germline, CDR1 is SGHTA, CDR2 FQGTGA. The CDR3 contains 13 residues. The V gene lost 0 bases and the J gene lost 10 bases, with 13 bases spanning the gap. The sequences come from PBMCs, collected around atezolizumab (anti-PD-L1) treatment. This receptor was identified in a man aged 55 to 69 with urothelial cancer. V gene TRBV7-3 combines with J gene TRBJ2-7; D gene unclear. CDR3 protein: CASSLTLNGFQYF. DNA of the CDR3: TGTGCCAGCAGCTTAACGTTAAACGGGTTTCAGTACTTC.